This TCR beta chain was sequenced during a study of regulatory T cells in long-lasting Graves disease. Turning to the study itself: Recently diagnosed Graves' patients had received antithyroid drugs for under 3 months.

Combining iRepertoire HTBI primers with Arm-PCR of CDR3 regions, the authors built TCR beta libraries. MiXCR, applied by TCRdb to the multiplex PCR reads, yields one record per CDR3 protein. The table includes roughly 520,000 distinct CDR3 sequences, 12% detected once. CDR3 length: 14 residues. Germline assignment: CDR1 DFQATT and CDR2 SNEGSKA (reference sequence). V shed 2 bases and J shed 5 bases, with 13 bases lying between them. The time point here: newly diagnosed GD, antithyroid drugs for less than 3 months. TCR sequences were obtained from RNA taken from PBMCs. The patient group derived from an endocrinology department in Xi'an, China. The same sample was also used in a study of T cells in Graves' hyperthyroidism and ophthalmopathy.

Material: peripheral blood mononuclear cells (PBMCs), obtained at new diagnosis, from a patient treated with antithyroid drugs. This receptor was obtained from a woman aged 25-40 years with Graves disease. The gene calls are TRBV20-1 and TRBJ1-5; the D is unclear. CDR3 residues: CSARSWAVDQPQHF. The CDR3, as DNA: TGCAGTGCTAGATCCTGGGCGGTCGATCAGCCCCAGCATTTT.